This T cell receptor (beta chain) was captured by sequencing in a study of blood T cell repertoires in COVID-19. Per the authors' pipeline: Quantification of nucleated cells was approximated via reference gene primer amplification. Profiling relied on immunoSEQ multiplex PCR, and the TCRdb table lists in-frame clones only, not all of them. V and J calls and clone size come straight from that table; D and trimming were deduced from the DNA. This table has roughly 270,000 clones, 85% appearing once. CDR1 WSHSY and CDR2 SAAADI come from the germline V gene. V dropped 5 bases and J dropped 3 bases, with 15 bases sitting between them. The CDR3 consists of 15 residues.

The sample was peripheral blood. The V call is TRBV10-2, the J call TRBJ2-3; TRBD2 might be the D (5 bases). This TCR derives from a man aged 50 to 59 with active or convalescent COVID-19. In DNA, the CDR3 is TGCGCCAGCAGTCGAACTAGTCTCCGTACAGATACGCAGTATTTT. Its protein is CASSRTSLRTDTQYF.